One sample yielded the 14 T cell receptor beta chains listed below, sequenced in a study of T cell responses to AZD1222 COVID-19 vaccine. TCRdb keeps only in-frame clones here, not all; method: immunoSEQ multiplex PCR. The sample shows more than 85,000 clones, around 89% of them seen only once. Sequencing used peripheral blood, obtained on day 0 of AZD1222 vaccination. The receptor set was obtained from an adult in good health.

This clone occurred a few times. The chain couples TRBV2 to TRBJ2-7; D is tentatively TRBD1 or TRBD2 (6 bases each). CDR1 and CDR2 from the germline V gene are SNHLY and FYNNEI. Between the trimmed V and J ends, which lost 8 bases and 0 bases, there was a span of 14 bases. This CDR3 spans 14 amino acids. CDR3 loop: CASAGGRLSYEQYF. The CDR3 DNA is TGTGCCAGCGCTGGGGGGCGACTCTCCTACGAGCAGTACTTC. Together with reference TRBV2 and TRBJ2-7, the CDR3 gives the full variable domain: EPEVTQTPSHQVTQMGQEVILRCVPISNHLYFYWYRQILGQKVEFLVSFYNNEISEKSEIFDDQFSVERPDGSNFTLKIRSTKLEDSAMYFCASAGGRLSYEQYFGPGTRLTVT.

This sequence joins TRBV28 and TRBJ1-5; D is possibly TRBD1 (6 bases). Germline values: CDR1 MDHEN, CDR2 SYDVKM. With 4 bases removed from V and 3 bases from J, the gap between germline ends came to 16 bases. This CDR3 comprises 16 residues. The CDR3 spells CASSSRRGSVNQPQHF. The CDR3, as DNA: TGTGCCAGCAGTTCTCGGAGGGGGTCGGTCAATCAGCCCCAGCATTTT. The variable domain in full, completed from reference TRBV28 and TRBJ1-5, reads DVKVTQSSRYLVKRTGEKVFLECVQDMDHENMFWYRQDPGLGLRLIYFSYDVKMKEKGDIPEGYSVSREKKERFSLILESASTNQTSMYLCASSSRRGSVNQPQHFGDGTRLSIL.

This clone was found a few times. The chain links TRBV7-9 to TRBJ2-7; 8 bases line up with TRBD1. Germline loops: CDR1 SEHNR, CDR2 FQNEAQ (reference sequence). V was clipped by 2 bases and J by 0 bases; unmatched bases: 6. This CDR3 has 16 amino acids. The CDR3 here is CASSLPRTGNSYEQYF. The DNA of the CDR3 is TGTGCCAGCAGCTTACCAAGGACAGGGAACTCCTACGAGCAGTACTTC. The full variable domain, in which reference TRBV7-9 and TRBJ2-7 provide the parts outside the CDR3, is DTGVSQNPRHKITKRGQNVTFRCDPISEHNRLYWYRQTLGQGPEFLTYFQNEAQLEKSRLLSDRFSAERPKGSFSTLEIQRTEQGDSAMYLCASSLPRTGNSYEQYFGPGTRLTVT.

The V gene is TRBV2, the J gene TRBJ1-1; D may be TRBD1 (5 bases). Per the germline V gene, CDR1 is SNHLY and CDR2 is FYNNEI. V lost 8 bases and J lost 2, with 15 bases in between. CDR3 length: 14 residues. The CDR3 loop is CASLDTGYNTEAFF. In nucleotides, the CDR3 is TGTGCCAGCTTAGACACAGGTTATAACACTGAAGCTTTCTTT.

The chain couples TRBV9 to TRBJ1-2; D not certain. Trimming cost V 0 bases and J 8 bases, with 26 bases left between them. From germline, CDR1 is SGDLS and CDR2 YYNGEE. CDR3 length: 18 residues. The CDR3 here is CASSVATRADPTLGGYTF. The CDR3 DNA is TGTGCCAGCAGCGTAGCTACTAGGGCCGATCCAACCCTAGGAGGCTACACCTTC.

The gene calls are TRBV3-1 (or the pseudogene TRBV3-2) and TRBJ1-6; 10 bases match TRBD1. Trimming cost V 3 bases and J 7 bases; bases outside gene matches: 3. CDR3 length: 15 residues. Germline CDR1 and CDR2: LGHDT and YNNKEL (reference sequence). The CDR3 sequence is CASSQGQGINSPLHF. The DNA of the CDR3 is TGTGCCAGCAGCCAGGGACAGGGGATCAATTCACCCCTCCACTTT.

The rearrangement joins TRBV9 to TRBJ1-3; D is perhaps TRBD1 (5 bases). The CDR3 contains 14 residues. CDR1 SGDLS and CDR2 YYNGEE come from the germline V gene. The V end was cut by 2 bases, the J end by 2 bases, with 8 bases between. CDR3 amino acids: CASSVGTAGNTIYF. CDR3 bases: TGTGCCAGCAGCGTGGGGACGGCTGGAAACACCATATATTTT.

The chain employs TRBV29-1 and TRBJ2-2; 12 bases map to TRBD2. This CDR3 is built from 15 residues. With V trimmed by 1 base and J by 8 bases, 5 bases remained unmatched. The germline V gene encodes CDR1 SQVTM and CDR2 ANQGSEA. The CDR3 nucleotides read TGCAGCGTTGAAGTCCTTCTAGCGGGAGGGGGGGAGCTGTTTTTT. Encoded protein: CSVEVLLAGGGELFF.

This chain uses TRBV3-1 (or the pseudogene TRBV3-2) with TRBJ1-1; maybe TRBD1 (6 bases). The CDR3 contains 14 residues. Per the germline V gene, CDR1 is LGHDT and CDR2 is YNNKEL (reference sequence). Trimming pared 4 bases from V and 1 base from J, leaving 10 bases between. The CDR3 nucleotides are TGTGCCAGCAGCCCCCGAGGGGGGAACACTGAAGCTTTCTTT. Translating it yields CASSPRGGNTEAFF.

The chain employs TRBV20-1 and TRBJ2-5; D call uncertain. V lost 6 bases, J lost 2 bases, and 4 bases lay in between. There are 10 residues in the CDR3. CDR1 and CDR2 (germline): DFQATT, SNEGSKA (reference sequence). CDR3 nucleotides: TGCAGTGCCCCTCAAGAGACCCAGTACTTC. Protein sequence: CSAPQETQYF.

This chain uses TRBV4-2 with TRBJ1-1, with unresolved D. The germline CDR1 and CDR2 sequences are LGHNA and YNFKEQ. V shed 3 bases and J shed 4 bases, with 12 bases lying between them. The CDR3 spans 14 residues. The CDR3 DNA sequence: TGTGCCAGCAGCCAGGATAACCGCGGCACTGAAGCTTTCTTT. Amino acids: CASSQDNRGTEAFF.

The chain links TRBV14 to TRBJ1-2, with 7 bases lining up with TRBD1. V dropped 0 bases and J dropped 7; count of bases not matched to a gene: 11. CDR3 size: 16 residues. Germline V gene lookup returns CDR1 SGHDN and CDR2 FVKESK. CDR3 region: CASSQEYWQGVGGYTF. CDR3 in DNA: TGTGCCAGCAGCCAAGAATATTGGCAGGGGGTCGGTGGCTACACCTTC.

The chain joins TRBV4-1 to TRBJ2-5, with D hard to call. CDR3 length equals 13 residues. The germline CDR1 and CDR2 sequences are MGHRA and YSYEKL. V was clipped by 2 bases and J by 4 bases, with 8 bases between them. DNA of the CDR3: TGCGCCAGCAGCCAATCTCTACCAGAGACCCAGTACTTC. Translated, it gives CASSQSLPETQYF.

The chain has TRBV6-6 and TRBJ2-1; 7 bases map to TRBD2. Germline V lookup: CDR1 MNHNY, CDR2 SVGAGI (reference sequence). The CDR3 contains 14 residues. V lost 6 bases, J lost 2 bases, and 4 bases stayed unmatched. The CDR3 DNA follows: TGTGCCAGCAGATTCCTAGCGGCCTACAATGAGCAGTTCTTC. Translated, it gives CASRFLAAYNEQFF.